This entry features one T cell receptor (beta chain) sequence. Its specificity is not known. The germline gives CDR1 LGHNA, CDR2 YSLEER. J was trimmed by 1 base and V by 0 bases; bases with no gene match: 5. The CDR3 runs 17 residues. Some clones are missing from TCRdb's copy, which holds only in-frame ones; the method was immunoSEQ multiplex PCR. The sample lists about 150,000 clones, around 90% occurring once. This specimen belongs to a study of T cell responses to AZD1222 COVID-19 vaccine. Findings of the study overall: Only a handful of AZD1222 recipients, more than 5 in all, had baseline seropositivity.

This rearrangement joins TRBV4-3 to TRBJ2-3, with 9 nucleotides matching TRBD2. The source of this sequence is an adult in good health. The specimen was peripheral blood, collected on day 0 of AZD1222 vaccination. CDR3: CASSQDPAGGGTDTQYF. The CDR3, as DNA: TGCGCCAGCAGCCAAGATCCGGCGGGGGGGGGCACAGATACGCAGTATTTT.